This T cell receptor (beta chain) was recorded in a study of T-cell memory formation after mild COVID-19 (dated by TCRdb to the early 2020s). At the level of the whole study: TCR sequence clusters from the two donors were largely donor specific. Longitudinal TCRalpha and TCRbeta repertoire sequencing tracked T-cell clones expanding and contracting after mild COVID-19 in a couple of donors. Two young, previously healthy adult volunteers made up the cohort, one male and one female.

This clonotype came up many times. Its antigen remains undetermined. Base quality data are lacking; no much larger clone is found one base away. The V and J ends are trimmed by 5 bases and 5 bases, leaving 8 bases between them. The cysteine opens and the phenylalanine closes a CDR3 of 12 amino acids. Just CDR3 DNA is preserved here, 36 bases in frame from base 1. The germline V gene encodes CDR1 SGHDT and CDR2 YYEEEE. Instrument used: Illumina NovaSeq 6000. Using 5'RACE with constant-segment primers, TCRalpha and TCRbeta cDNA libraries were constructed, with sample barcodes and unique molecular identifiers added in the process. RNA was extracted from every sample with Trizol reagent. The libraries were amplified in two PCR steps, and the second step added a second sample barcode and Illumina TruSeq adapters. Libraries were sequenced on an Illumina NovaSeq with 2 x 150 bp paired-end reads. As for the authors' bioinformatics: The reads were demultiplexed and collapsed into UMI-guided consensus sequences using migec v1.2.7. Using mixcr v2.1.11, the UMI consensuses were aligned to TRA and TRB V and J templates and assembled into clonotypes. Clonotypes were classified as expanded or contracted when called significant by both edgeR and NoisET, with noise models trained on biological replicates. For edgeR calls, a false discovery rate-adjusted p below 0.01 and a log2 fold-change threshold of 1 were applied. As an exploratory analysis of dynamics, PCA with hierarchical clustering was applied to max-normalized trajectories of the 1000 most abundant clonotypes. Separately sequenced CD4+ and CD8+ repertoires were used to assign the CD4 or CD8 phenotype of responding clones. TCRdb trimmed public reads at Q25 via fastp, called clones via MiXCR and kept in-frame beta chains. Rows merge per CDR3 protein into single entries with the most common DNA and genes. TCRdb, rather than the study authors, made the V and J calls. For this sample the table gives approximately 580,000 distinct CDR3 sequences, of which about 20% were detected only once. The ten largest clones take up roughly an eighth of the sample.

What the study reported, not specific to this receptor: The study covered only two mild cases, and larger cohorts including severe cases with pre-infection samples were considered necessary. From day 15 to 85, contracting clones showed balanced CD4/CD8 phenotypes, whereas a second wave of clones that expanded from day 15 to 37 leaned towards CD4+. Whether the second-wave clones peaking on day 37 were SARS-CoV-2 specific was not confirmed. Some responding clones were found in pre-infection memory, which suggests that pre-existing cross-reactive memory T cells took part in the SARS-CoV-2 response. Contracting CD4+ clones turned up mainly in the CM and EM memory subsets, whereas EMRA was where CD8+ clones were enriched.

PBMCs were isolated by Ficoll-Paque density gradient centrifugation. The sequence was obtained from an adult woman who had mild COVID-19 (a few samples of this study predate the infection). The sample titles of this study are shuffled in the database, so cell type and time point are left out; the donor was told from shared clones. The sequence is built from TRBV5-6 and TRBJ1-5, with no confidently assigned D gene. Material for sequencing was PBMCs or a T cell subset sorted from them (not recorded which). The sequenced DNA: TGTGCCAGCAGTTTAGGAGATCAGCCCCAGCATTTT. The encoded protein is CASSLGDQPQHF.